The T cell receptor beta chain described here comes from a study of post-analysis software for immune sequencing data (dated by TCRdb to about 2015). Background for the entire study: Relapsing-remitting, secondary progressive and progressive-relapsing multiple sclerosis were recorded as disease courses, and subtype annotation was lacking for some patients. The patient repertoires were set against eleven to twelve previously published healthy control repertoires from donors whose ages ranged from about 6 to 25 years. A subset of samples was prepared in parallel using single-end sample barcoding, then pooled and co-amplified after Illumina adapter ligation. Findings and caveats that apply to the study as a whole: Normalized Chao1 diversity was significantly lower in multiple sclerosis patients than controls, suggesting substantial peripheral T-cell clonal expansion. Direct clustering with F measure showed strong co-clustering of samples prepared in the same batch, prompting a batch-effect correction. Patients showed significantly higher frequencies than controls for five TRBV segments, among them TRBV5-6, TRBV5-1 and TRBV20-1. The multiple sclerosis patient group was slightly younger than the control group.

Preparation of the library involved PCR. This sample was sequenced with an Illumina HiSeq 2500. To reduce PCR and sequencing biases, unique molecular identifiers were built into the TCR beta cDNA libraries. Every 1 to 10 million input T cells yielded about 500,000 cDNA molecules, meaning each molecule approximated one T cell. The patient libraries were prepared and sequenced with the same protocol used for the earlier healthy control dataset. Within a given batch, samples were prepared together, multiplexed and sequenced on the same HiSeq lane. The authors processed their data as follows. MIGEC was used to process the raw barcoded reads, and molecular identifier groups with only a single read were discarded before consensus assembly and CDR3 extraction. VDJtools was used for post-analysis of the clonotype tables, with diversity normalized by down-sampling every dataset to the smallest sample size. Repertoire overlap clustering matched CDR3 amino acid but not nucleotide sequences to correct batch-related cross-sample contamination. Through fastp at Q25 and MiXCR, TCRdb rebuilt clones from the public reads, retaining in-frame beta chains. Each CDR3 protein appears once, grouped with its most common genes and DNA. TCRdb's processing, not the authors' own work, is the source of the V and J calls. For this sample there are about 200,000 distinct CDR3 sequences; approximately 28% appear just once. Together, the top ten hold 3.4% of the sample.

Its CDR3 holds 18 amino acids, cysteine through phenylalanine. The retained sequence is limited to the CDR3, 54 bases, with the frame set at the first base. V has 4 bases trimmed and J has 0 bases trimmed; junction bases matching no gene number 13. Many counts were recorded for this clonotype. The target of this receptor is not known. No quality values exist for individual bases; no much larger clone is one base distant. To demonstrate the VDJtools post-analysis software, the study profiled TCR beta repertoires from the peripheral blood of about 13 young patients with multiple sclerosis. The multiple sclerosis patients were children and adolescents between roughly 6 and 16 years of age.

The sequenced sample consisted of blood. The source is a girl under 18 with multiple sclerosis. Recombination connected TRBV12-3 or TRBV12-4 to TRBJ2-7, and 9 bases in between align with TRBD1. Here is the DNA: TGTGCCAGCAGTTCCGGGACAGGGAAGTCTTTACGCTCCTACGAGCAGTACTTC. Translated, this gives CASSSGTGKSLRSYEQYF.